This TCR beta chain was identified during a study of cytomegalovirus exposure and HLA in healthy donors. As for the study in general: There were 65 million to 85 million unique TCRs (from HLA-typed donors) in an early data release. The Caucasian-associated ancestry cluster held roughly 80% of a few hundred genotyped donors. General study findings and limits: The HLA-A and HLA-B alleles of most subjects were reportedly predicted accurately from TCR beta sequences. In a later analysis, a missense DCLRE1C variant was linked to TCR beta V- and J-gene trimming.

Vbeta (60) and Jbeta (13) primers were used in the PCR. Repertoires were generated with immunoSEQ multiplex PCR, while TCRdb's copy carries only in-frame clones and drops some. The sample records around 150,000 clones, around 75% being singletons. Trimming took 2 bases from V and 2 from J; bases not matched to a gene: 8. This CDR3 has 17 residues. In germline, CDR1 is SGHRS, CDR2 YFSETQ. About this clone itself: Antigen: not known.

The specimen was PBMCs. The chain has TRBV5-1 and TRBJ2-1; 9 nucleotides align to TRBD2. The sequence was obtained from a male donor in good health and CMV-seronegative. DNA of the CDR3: TGCGCCAGCAGCTTTTTTAGCGGGGGCCTCACCTACAATGAGCAGTTCTTC. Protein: CASSFFSGGLTYNEQFF.